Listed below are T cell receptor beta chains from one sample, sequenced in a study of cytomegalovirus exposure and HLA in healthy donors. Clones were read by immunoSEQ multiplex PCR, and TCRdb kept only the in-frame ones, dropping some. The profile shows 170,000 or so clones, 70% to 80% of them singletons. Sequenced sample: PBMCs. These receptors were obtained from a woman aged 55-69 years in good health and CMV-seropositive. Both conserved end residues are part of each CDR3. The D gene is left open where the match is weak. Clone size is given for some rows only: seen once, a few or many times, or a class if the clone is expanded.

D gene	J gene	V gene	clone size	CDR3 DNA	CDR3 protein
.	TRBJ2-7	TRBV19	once	TGTGCCAGTAGTAAGGGACACGGCTACGAGCAGTACTTC	CASSKGHGYEQYF
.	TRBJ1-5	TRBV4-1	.	TGCGCCAGCAGCCAAGGCTGGGGGCTGGGAGGCAATCAGCCCCAGCATTTT	CASSQGWGLGGNQPQHF
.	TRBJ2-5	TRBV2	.	TGTGCCAGCAGTGCTCGGTCGGGCCAAGAGACCCAGTACTTC	CASSARSGQETQYF
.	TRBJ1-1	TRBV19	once	TGTGCCAGTAGTGAACAGGATTTCTCCAACACTGAAGCTTTCTTT	CASSEQDFSNTEAFF
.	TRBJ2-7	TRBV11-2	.	TGTGCCAGCAGCTTAGTCCTTGTGCAGTACTTC	CASSLVLVQYF
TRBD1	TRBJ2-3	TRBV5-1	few	TGCGCCAGCAGCTTGGGGGGACAGTCAGATACGCAGTATTTT	CASSLGGQSDTQYF
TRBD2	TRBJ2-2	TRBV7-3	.	TGTGCCAGCAGCTCCGGACTAGTTCCCGGGGAGCTGTTTTTT	CASSSGLVPGELFF
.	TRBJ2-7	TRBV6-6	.	TGTGCCAGCAGCGCAGGGCCCTCCTACGAGCAGTACTTC	CASSAGPSYEQYF
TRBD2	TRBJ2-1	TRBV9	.	TGTGCCAGCAGCGTAGGGAGCGGGGGTTTCAATGAGCAGTTCTTC	CASSVGSGGFNEQFF
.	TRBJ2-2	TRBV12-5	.	TGTGCTAGTGGTTTGGTACTTGATGGCGGGGAGCTGTTTTTT	CASGLVLDGGELFF
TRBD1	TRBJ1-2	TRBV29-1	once	TGCAGCGTTGAAGATAGGACAGGGGGCGTCTCTAACTATGGCTACACCTTC	CSVEDRTGGVSNYGYTF
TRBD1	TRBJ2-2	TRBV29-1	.	TGCAGCGCAGGGGGAAGCGGGGAGCTGTTTTTT	CSAGGSGELFF
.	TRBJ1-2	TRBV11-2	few	TGTGCCAGCAGCTTCGCATTCGGGGACTATGGCTACACCTTC	CASSFAFGDYGYTF
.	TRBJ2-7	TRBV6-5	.	TGTGCCAGCCGTAGTCGATACTACGAGCAGTACTTC	CASRSRYYEQYF
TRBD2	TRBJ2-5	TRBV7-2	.	TGTGCCAGCAGCTTAGGGGGGGGAGAGACCCAGTACTTC	CASSLGGGETQYF
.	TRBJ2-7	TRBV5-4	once	TGTGCCAGCAGCTCCTCCGGGAAGGTCTACGAGCAGTACTTC	CASSSSGKVYEQYF
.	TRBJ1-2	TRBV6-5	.	TGTGCCAGCAGGTTGGGGCAGGCTGGGTACTATGGCTACACCTTC	CASRLGQAGYYGYTF
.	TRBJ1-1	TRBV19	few	TGTGCCAGTAGTATAATGGGGGGAATTGAGGCTGAAGCTTTCTTT	CASSIMGGIEAEAFF
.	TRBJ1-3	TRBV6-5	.	TGTGCCAGCAGTTCCTACGGGGCTGGAAACACCATATATTTT	CASSSYGAGNTIYF
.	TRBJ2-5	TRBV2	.	TGTGCCAGCAGTCTGTACCAAGAGACCCAGTACTTC	CASSLYQETQYF
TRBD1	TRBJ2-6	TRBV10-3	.	TGTGCCATCAGGAGGGACAGCTCCGGGGCCAACGTCCTGACTTTC	CAIRRDSSGANVLTF
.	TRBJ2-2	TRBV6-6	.	TGTGCCAGCAGTTCCTCCTCCTTAAACGGCGGGGAGCTGTTTTTT	CASSSSSLNGGELFF
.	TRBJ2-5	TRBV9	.	TGTGCCAGCAGCGTAACAGGGCGTTCGGAGACCCAGTACTTC	CASSVTGRSETQYF